The rows below give T cell receptor beta chains drawn from one sample of a study of T-cell reconstitution after alpha-beta-depleted transplantation in children. TCRdb analysed the PCR reads with MiXCR anew, one entry per CDR3 protein. The sample yields around 500,000 distinct CDR3 sequences, around 12% seen once. The input for sequencing was PBMCs from the stem cell graft donor, taken from the stem cell graft. Receptor source: a human donor who donated a stem cell graft to a child with combined immunodeficiency. The CDR3 runs from the conserved cysteine through the conserved F or W. D genes are given only for firm matches. Clone size appears in some rows only: once, few, many, or a class for an expanded clone.

clone_size,v_call,d_call,j_call,cdr3_aa,cdr3_nt
few,TRBV7-2,-,TRBJ2-3,CASSSRGQDTDTQYF,TGTGCCAGCAGCTCACGGGGGCAAGACACAGATACGCAGTATTTT
-,TRBV20-1,-,TRBJ2-3,CSASEVTSATDTQYF,TGCAGTGCTAGTGAAGTTACCTCTGCCACAGATACGCAGTATTTT
many,TRBV7-3,-,TRBJ1-2,CASSLDATTNYGYTF,TGTGCCAGCAGCTTAGACGCCACAACTAACTATGGCTACACCTTC
-,TRBV27,-,TRBJ2-1,CASSPIGLNRDSRDEQFF,TGTGCCAGCAGCCCGATTGGGTTAAACAGGGACTCAAGGGATGAGCAGTTCTTC
-,TRBV18,-,TRBJ2-7,CASSPAVSDYEQYF,TGTGCCAGCTCACCGGCGGTATCGGACTACGAGCAGTACTTC
-,TRBV4-1,-,TRBJ1-2,CASSHRTQDGYTF,TGCGCCAGCAGCCATCGGACGCAGGATGGCTACACCTTC
-,TRBV11-2,TRBD1,TRBJ1-4,CASSTRGSHEKLFF,TGTGCCAGCAGCACCAGGGGGTCCCATGAAAAACTGTTTTTT
many,TRBV6-5,-,TRBJ2-2,CASSYSKGTPGELFF,TGTGCCAGCAGTTACTCGAAGGGTACCCCCGGGGAGCTGTTTTTT
-,TRBV6-2/TRBV6-3,-,TRBJ2-7,CASRRMGGHQQYF,TGTGCCAGCAGGCGAATGGGGGGACACCAGCAGTACTTC
few,TRBV10-3,TRBD1,TRBJ2-3,CAISSPKGTGPLTDTQYF,TGTGCCATCAGTTCACCTAAAGGGACAGGGCCGTTAACAGATACGCAGTATTTT
many,TRBV28,-,TRBJ1-4,CASSYPPGAATNEKLFF,TGTGCCAGCAGCTATCCGCCCGGGGCAGCAACTAATGAAAAACTGTTTTTT
-,TRBV3-1,-,TRBJ2-7,CASSHNGYEQYF,TGTGCCAGCAGCCACAATGGCTACGAGCAGTACTTC
few,TRBV12-3/TRBV12-4,-,TRBJ1-2,CASHGGGHGYTF,TGTGCCAGCCACGGGGGAGGACATGGCTACACCTTC
few,TRBV5-1,-,TRBJ2-7,CASSLDMEGEQYF,TGCGCCAGCAGCTTGGATATGGAAGGTGAGCAGTACTTC
few,TRBV30,-,TRBJ2-3,CAWSLGVSTDTQYF,TGTGCCTGGAGTTTAGGGGTGAGCACAGATACGCAGTATTTT
many,TRBV4-2,-,TRBJ1-1,CASSPRGRLNTEAFF,TGTGCCAGCAGCCCTCGGGGGCGGTTGAACACTGAAGCTTTCTTT
many,TRBV12-3/TRBV12-4,-,TRBJ2-7,CASAKEGSYEQYF,TGTGCCAGCGCCAAGGAGGGTTCCTACGAGCAGTACTTC
few,TRBV7-9,-,TRBJ1-4,CASSQRRVTGEKLFF,TGTGCCAGCAGCCAACGCAGGGTAACGGGGGAAAAACTGTTTTTT
few,TRBV9,-,TRBJ1-5,CASSGGLINQPQHF,TGTGCCAGCAGCGGGGGACTTATCAATCAGCCCCAGCATTTT
-,TRBV15,-,TRBJ2-3,CATSISITDTQYF,TGTGCCACCAGCATATCCATCACAGATACGCAGTATTTT
-,TRBV20-1,-,TRBJ2-7,CSASAGDGYEQYF,TGCAGTGCTAGCGCTGGGGATGGGTACGAGCAGTACTTC
few,TRBV7-6,-,TRBJ2-3,CASSTAGIGSDTQYF,TGTGCCAGCAGCACAGCCGGGATTGGATCGGATACGCAGTATTTT
few,TRBV7-2,TRBD1,TRBJ2-7,CASSPLTGTNEQYF,TGTGCCAGCAGCCCATTGACAGGGACCAACGAGCAGTACTTC
-,TRBV4-3,TRBD1,TRBJ2-1,CASSRWTGGVEFF,TGCGCCAGCAGCCGCTGGACAGGGGGCGTGGAGTTCTTC
many,TRBV9,TRBD1,TRBJ2-2,CASRGQGGTGELFF,TGTGCCAGCAGGGGACAGGGGGGCACCGGGGAGCTGTTTTTT
many,TRBV12-3/TRBV12-4,-,TRBJ2-1,CASSLTDSYNEQFF,TGTGCCAGCAGTTTAACCGATTCCTACAATGAGCAGTTCTTC
-,TRBV9,-,TRBJ2-7,CASSVDGSAPQYF,TGTGCCAGCAGCGTAGATGGCAGCGCACCTCAGTACTTC
many,TRBV7-9,-,TRBJ2-1,CASSSTSGLESYNEQFF,TGTGCCAGCAGCTCAACGAGTGGACTGGAATCCTACAATGAGCAGTTCTTC
-,TRBV12-3/TRBV12-4,-,TRBJ2-7,CASSNTPGTPKYF,TGTGCCAGCAGCAACACCCCCGGGACCCCTAAGTACTTC
-,TRBV29-1,-,TRBJ2-1,CSNLEFRGNPYNEQFF,TGCAGCAACCTGGAGTTTCGGGGTAACCCCTACAATGAGCAGTTCTTC
many,TRBV7-7,-,TRBJ2-3,CASSPGRDWTDTQYF,TGTGCCAGCAGCCCTGGTAGGGATTGGACAGATACGCAGTATTTT
few,TRBV7-2,-,TRBJ2-5,CASSSPPRQETQYF,TGTGCCAGCAGCTCCCCACCTAGGCAAGAGACCCAGTACTTC
many,TRBV12-3/TRBV12-4,-,TRBJ1-1,CASSLLGTEAFF,TGTGCCAGCAGTCTTTTGGGGACTGAAGCTTTCTTT
-,TRBV29-1,-,TRBJ2-7,CSVEEVAGAYEQYF,TGCAGCGTTGAAGAAGTGGCAGGAGCCTACGAGCAGTACTTC
many,TRBV24-1,TRBD1,TRBJ2-7,CATYPGQGLRLNF,TGTGCCACCTACCCGGGACAGGGTCTACGTCTGAACTTC
-,TRBV7-3,-,TRBJ2-3,CASSSDTGPDTDTQYF,TGTGCCAGCAGCTCGGATACGGGACCCGACACAGATACGCAGTATTTT
few,TRBV12-3/TRBV12-4,-,TRBJ2-2,CASSFLPGELFF,TGTGCCAGCAGTTTTCTACCCGGGGAGCTGTTTTTT
many,TRBV5-1,-,TRBJ2-5,CASRIGGEETQYF,TGCGCCAGCAGAATCGGCGGTGAAGAGACCCAGTACTTC
-,TRBV20-1,-,TRBJ2-1,CSATPTADEQFF,TGCAGTGCTACCCCGACAGCGGATGAGCAGTTCTTC
-,TRBV12-3/TRBV12-4,-,TRBJ2-5,CASSLEDRTQETQYF,TGTGCCAGCAGTTTGGAGGACAGAACTCAAGAGACCCAGTACTTC
few,TRBV9,-,TRBJ2-7,CASSIQPSYEQYF,TGTGCCAGCAGCATTCAACCCTCCTACGAGCAGTACTTC
many,TRBV7-2,-,TRBJ1-6,CASSLSPSGTAPLHF,TGTGCCAGCAGCTTAAGCCCTTCAGGGACGGCACCCCTCCACTTT
few,TRBV20-1,TRBD2,TRBJ2-3,CSASLAGGVADTQYF,TGCAGTGCTTCCTTAGCGGGGGGGGTCGCAGATACGCAGTATTTT
-,TRBV27,TRBD1,TRBJ1-2,CASSIRTGGHFLGYTF,TGTGCCAGCAGTATACGGACAGGGGGTCACTTTCTTGGCTACACCTTC
few,TRBV5-1,-,TRBJ1-4,CASSSGFENEKLFF,TGCGCCAGCAGCTCGGGGTTCGAAAATGAAAAACTGTTTTTT
few,TRBV20-1,TRBD1,TRBJ2-7,CSAIDRASSYEQYF,TGCAGTGCTATAGACAGGGCGTCTTCCTACGAGCAGTACTTC
many,TRBV12-3/TRBV12-4,-,TRBJ1-5,CASSLGGRQPQHF,TGTGCCAGCAGTTTAGGGGGCCGGCAGCCCCAGCATTTT
-,TRBV6-5,TRBD1,TRBJ2-3,CASSLQGWDTQYF,TGTGCCAGCAGTCTACAGGGGTGGGATACGCAGTATTTT
many,TRBV20-1,-,TRBJ2-3,CSAISEGADTQYF,TGCAGTGCTATAAGCGAGGGGGCAGATACGCAGTATTTT
many,TRBV4-2,TRBD2,TRBJ2-3,CASSQASGGHTDTQYF,TGTGCCAGCAGCCAAGCTAGCGGGGGGCATACAGATACGCAGTATTTT
few,TRBV29-1,-,TRBJ2-5,CSGLQETQYF,TGCAGCGGACTACAGGAGACCCAGTACTTC
-,TRBV12-3/TRBV12-4,TRBD1,TRBJ2-1,CASSPLGQGAGEQFF,TGTGCCAGCAGTCCCCTGGGGCAGGGGGCGGGTGAGCAGTTCTTC
-,TRBV7-2,TRBD1,TRBJ2-7,CASSLVSTGRLEQYF,TGTGCCAGCAGCTTAGTGTCGACAGGGCGGCTCGAGCAGTACTTC